These 30 T cell receptor beta chains originate from one sample sequenced in a study of T cells in tumors after PD-1 blockade. Assay: immunoSEQ multiplex PCR; the TCRdb copy retains only in-frame clones and omits some. The table has approximately 15,000 clones, roughly 82% seen once; the top ten hold 20% to 25%. The source was PBMCs, collected after anti-PD-1 treatment. All receptors come from a human donor with basal cell carcinoma.

This sequence joins TRBV7-6 and TRBJ2-3; 9 bases are shared with TRBD2. The germline V gene encodes CDR1 SGHVS and CDR2 FNYEAQ. With 2 bases clipped from V and 0 bases from J, the junction kept 3 bases outside the gene matches. The CDR3 has 16 amino acids. The CDR3 loop reads CASSLLAGASTDTQYF. CDR3 coding DNA: TGTGCCAGCAGCTTATTAGCGGGGGCTAGCACAGATACGCAGTATTTT.

CDR3 nucleotide sequence: TGTGCCAGCAGCCCCATTGGGGGGGCAGACACCGGGGAGCTGTTTTTT. Residues: CASSPIGGADTGELFF. The J gene is TRBJ2-2, the V gene TRBV5-4; weak D call: TRBD2 (7 bases). The CDR3 runs 16 residues. Trimming cost V 4 bases and J 3 bases, with 16 bases left between them. Germline assignment: CDR1 SGHNT and CDR2 YYREEE (reference sequence).

V gene TRBV27 combines with J gene TRBJ2-7; no definite D call. CDR1 MNHEY and CDR2 SMNVEV come from the germline V gene (reference sequence). Trimming took 3 bases from V and 3 from J, leaving 27 bases between them. This CDR3 region has 19 residues. The CDR3 spells CASSFSRVGRKYLLYEQYF. CDR3 in DNA: TGTGCCAGCAGTTTTAGTAGGGTCGGTAGGAAATATCTTCTCTACGAGCAGTACTTC.

The chain uses TRBV10-2 and TRBJ2-5; 14 nucleotides line up with TRBD2. The CDR3 contains 12 residues. The ends lost 8 bases at V and 7 bases at J; junction bases unmatched: 0. Per germline, CDR1 WSHSY and CDR2 SAAADI. Written as DNA, the CDR3 is TGCGCCAGCGGGACTAGCGGGGGGACCCAGTACTTC. Its translation is CASGTSGGTQYF.

V gene TRBV7-9 combines with J gene TRBJ2-1; 11 nucleotides line up with TRBD2. Germline CDR1 SEHNR, CDR2 FQNEAQ (reference sequence). This CDR3 spans 16 amino acids. Trimming took 4 bases from V and 2 from J; bases not matched to a gene: 4. In DNA form, the CDR3 reads TGTGCCAGCAGCTCGGGACTAGCGGTGGCCTACAATGAGCAGTTCTTC. This translates into CASSSGLAVAYNEQFF.

The table lists this clone with a count of one. The chain recombines TRBV10-1 with TRBJ2-1; D could derive from TRBD1 or TRBD2 (5 bases each). V shed 6 bases and J shed 13 bases, with 13 bases lying between them. The CDR3 totals 11 residues. Germline CDR1 and CDR2: WNHNN and SYGVQD (reference sequence). CDR3 residues: CASSDRDAQFF. CDR3 in DNA: TGCGCCAGCAGCGACCGGGACGCCCAGTTCTTC.

V usage is TRBV10-3 and J usage is TRBJ2-3; TRBD2 aligns across 13 bases. CDR1 and CDR2 (germline): ENHRY, SYGVKD. V gave up 11 bases and J gave up 5 bases; unmatched junction bases: 7. The CDR3 totals 14 residues. Here the CDR3 DNA reads TGTGCCTCAAAACTAGCGGGAGGGGGAGATACGCAGTATTTT. It encodes CASKLAGGGDTQYF.

J is TRBJ1-2 and V is TRBV13, with TRBD1 as a possible D gene (5 bases). CDR3 size: 14 residues. Germline-derived CDR1 and CDR2 are PRHDT and FYEKMQ (reference sequence). V lost 4 bases to trimming and J lost 6 bases, with 15 bases between them. DNA of the CDR3: TGTGCCAGCAGCTGGGACCTGAGGGGCAATGGCTACACCTTC. Amino acids: CASSWDLRGNGYTF.

The table lists this clone with a count of one. This rearrangement joins TRBV13 to TRBJ1-1; D is uncertain. Trimming took off 5 bases at V and 3 bases at J, with 10 bases between the two ends. The CDR3 is made up of 13 amino acids. The germline gives CDR1 PRHDT, CDR2 FYEKMQ (reference sequence). CDR3 sequence (DNA): TGTGCCAGCAGCCTTCAGGTGGACACTGAAGCTTTCTTT. It translates to CASSLQVDTEAFF.

The chain employs TRBV30 and TRBJ1-2, with 9 positions matching TRBD1. The length of the CDR3 is 14 residues. CDR1 is GTSNPN, CDR2 SVGIG, per germline (reference sequence). J was trimmed by 6 bases and V by 7 bases; bases with no gene match: 12. The CDR3 loop is CASGQGSIGHGYTF. Here the CDR3 DNA reads TGTGCCTCGGGACAGGGATCGATAGGCCATGGCTACACCTTC. Full variable domain (missing parts from reference TRBV30 and TRBJ1-2): SQTIHQWPATLVQPVGSPLSLECTVEGTSNPNLYWYRQAAGRGLQLLFYSVGIGQISSEVPQNLSASRPQDRQFILSSKKLLLSDSGFYLCASGQGSIGHGYTFGSGTRLTVV.

The gene calls are TRBV27 and TRBJ2-7; D may match TRBD1 or TRBD2 (5 bases each). The CDR3 length is 13 residues. In germline, CDR1 is MNHEY, CDR2 SMNVEV (reference sequence). The V gene lost 6 bases and the J gene lost 5 bases, with 14 bases spanning the gap. The CDR3 region has the DNA TGTGCCAGCAGCCTTGGGACGTGGAACGAGCAGTACTTC. Amino acid sequence: CASSLGTWNEQYF.

The chain recombines TRBV2 with TRBJ2-1; D gene unclear. Trimming removed 6 bases from V and 4 bases from J, with 19 bases in between. CDR3 length: 16 residues. Germline-derived CDR1 and CDR2 are SNHLY and FYNNEI. The CDR3: CASRPNPGHSYNEQFF. The CDR3 DNA reads TGTGCCAGCAGACCCAATCCCGGGCATAGTTACAATGAGCAGTTCTTC.

The J gene is TRBJ2-5, the V gene TRBV6-8; unclear D gene. This CDR3 region has 13 residues. Looked up from germline, CDR1 is MNHGY and CDR2 is SAAAGT. Trimming removed 6 bases from V and 5 bases from J, with 13 bases in between. The CDR3 sequence is CASRLGPQETQYF. CDR3 nucleotides: TGTGCCAGCAGGCTCGGCCCCCAGGAGACCCAGTACTTC.

The chain is built from TRBV6-5 and TRBJ2-1, with 13 positions matching TRBD2. The CDR3 has 16 amino acids. Germline V gives CDR1 MNHEY, CDR2 SVGAGI. Trimming cost V 0 bases and J 4 bases; bases outside gene matches: 0. The CDR3 sequence: CASSYSTSGRYNEQFF. In DNA form, the CDR3 reads TGTGCCAGCAGTTACTCGACTAGCGGGAGGTACAATGAGCAGTTCTTC.

The rearrangement links TRBV10-2 to TRBJ2-1; 7 bases fit TRBD2. The germline CDR1 and CDR2 sequences are WSHSY and SAAADI. The CDR3 has 16 residues. V trimming: 0 bases; J trimming: 5 bases; junction bases outside the gene matches: 7. The CDR3 DNA reads as TGCGCCAGCAGTGAGTCGACGCTAGCGGTAAACAATGAGCAGTTCTTC. This sequence encodes CASSESTLAVNNEQFF.

On this clone itself: Mismatch with germline at one junction end may stem from a read error. V is TRBV5-1 and J is TRBJ1-1, with 9 bases lining up with TRBD1. The CDR3 covers 19 residues. CDR1 and CDR2 (germline): SGHRS, YFSETQ. The CDR3 spells CASTLGGKGWDRVGTEAFF. Here the CDR3 DNA reads TGCGCCAGCACCTTGGGAGGTAAGGGTTGGGACAGGGTCGGCACTGAAGCTTTCTTT.

CDR3 nucleotide sequence: TGTGCCAGCAGCGCCCCGGGACAGGGAAATACTGAAGCTTTCTTT. Its protein is CASSAPGQGNTEAFF. This chain uses TRBV5-4 with TRBJ1-1; TRBD1 agrees at 9 bases. V lost 4 bases, J lost 5 bases, and 9 bases stayed unmatched. The CDR3 sequence is 15 residues long. Germline V gives CDR1 SGHNT, CDR2 YYREEE (reference sequence). Looking up the rest from reference TRBV5-4 and TRBJ1-1 gives the full variable domain: ETGVTQSPTHLIKTRGQQVTLRCSSQSGHNTVSWYQQALGQGPQFIFQYYREEENGRGNFPPRFSGLQFPNYSSELNVNALELDDSALYLCASSAPGQGNTEAFFGQGTRLTVV.

This sequence joins TRBV18 and TRBJ1-3, with 8 bases identical to TRBD1. From germline, CDR1 is KGHSH and CDR2 LQKENI. The length of the CDR3 is 15 residues. The ends lost 6 bases at V and 2 bases at J; junction bases unmatched: 6. CDR3 coding DNA: TGTGCCAGCTCGCCCAGGGGGCAGACTGGAAACACCATATATTTT. Protein sequence: CASSPRGQTGNTIYF.

The J gene is TRBJ2-4, the V gene TRBV7-9; no reliable D call. V shed 4 bases and J shed 5 bases, with 9 bases lying between them. Germline V CDR1 and CDR2: SEHNR, FQNEAQ (reference sequence). CDR3 length: 13 residues. The CDR3 DNA follows: TGTGCCAGCAGCTCTACGGGCGAAAACATTCAGTACTTC. This translates into CASSSTGENIQYF.

The chain links TRBV7-2 to TRBJ1-1; D not certain. This CDR3 comprises 13 residues. Looked up from germline, CDR1 is SGHTA and CDR2 is FQGNSA. The V end was cut by 7 bases, the J end by 0 bases, with 9 bases between. The CDR3 loop reads CASNQQVNTEAFF. The CDR3 nucleotides are TGTGCCAGCAACCAGCAGGTGAACACTGAAGCTTTCTTT.

This clone has more than one count but fewer than ten. The V gene is TRBV4-1, the J gene TRBJ2-2, with unresolved D. Germline values: CDR1 MGHRA, CDR2 YSYEKL. The V end lost 1 base, the J end lost 1 base, and 10 bases lay between the germline ends. The CDR3 is 16 residues long. The CDR3 DNA follows: TGCGCCAGCAGCCAAGTAATTACTATGAACACCGGGGAGCTGTTTTTT. It encodes CASSQVITMNTGELFF.

The chain joins TRBV28 to TRBJ2-7; TRBD2 agrees at 14 bases. V dropped 4 bases and J dropped 1; count of bases not matched to a gene: 3. The V gene's germline CDR1 is MDHEN and CDR2 SYDVKM. This CDR3 contains 16 residues. The CDR3 protein is CASSWTSGRFSYEQYF. The CDR3 DNA sequence: TGTGCCAGCAGTTGGACTAGCGGGAGGTTTTCCTACGAGCAGTACTTC.

This chain uses TRBV28 with TRBJ2-2, with 7 bases that match TRBD1. This CDR3 spans 18 amino acids. With V trimmed by 3 bases and J by 1 base, 11 bases remained unmatched. Germline V gene lookup returns CDR1 MDHEN and CDR2 SYDVKM. This chain's CDR3 is CASSFQRDRGENTGELFF. CDR3 coding DNA: TGTGCCAGCAGTTTCCAAAGGGACAGAGGGGAGAACACCGGGGAGCTGTTTTTT. The entire variable domain, with the rest obtained from reference TRBV28 and TRBJ2-2, is as follows: DVKVTQSSRYLVKRTGEKVFLECVQDMDHENMFWYRQDPGLGLRLIYFSYDVKMKEKGDIPEGYSVSREKKERFSLILESASTNQTSMYLCASSFQRDRGENTGELFFGEGSRLTVL.

The chain joins TRBV15 to TRBJ2-2, with TRBD1 matching over 7 bases. This CDR3 spans 16 amino acids. J gave up 4 bases and V 0 bases, and 5 bases lay outside the gene matches. The germline V gene encodes CDR1 LNHNV and CDR2 YYDKDF (reference sequence). CDR3 region: CATSRERQGITGELFF. The CDR3 bases are TGTGCCACCAGCAGAGAAAGACAGGGAATCACCGGGGAGCTGTTTTTT. Complete variable domain (other parts from reference TRBV15 and TRBJ2-2): DAMVIQNPRYQVTQFGKPVTLSCSQTLNHNVMYWYQQKSSQAPKLLFHYYDKDFNNEADTPDNFQSRRPNTSFCFLDIRSPGLGDTAMYLCATSRERQGITGELFFGEGSRLTVL.

V and J are TRBV5-4 and TRBJ1-1; D unclear. The CDR3 sequence is 11 residues long. The germline CDR1 and CDR2 sequences are SGHNT and YYREEE (reference sequence). The V gene lost 10 bases and the J gene lost 0 bases, with 7 bases spanning the gap. The CDR3 sequence: CASYLNTEAFF. The CDR3 bases are TGTGCCTCCTATCTGAACACTGAAGCTTTCTTT.

V and J are TRBV7-9 and TRBJ1-5; TRBD1 matches at 7 bases. V gave up 2 bases and J gave up 2 bases; unmatched junction bases: 9. CDR3 length equals 17 residues. Germline V gives CDR1 SEHNR, CDR2 FQNEAQ (reference sequence). Here the CDR3 DNA reads TGTGCCAGCAGCTTAAGCCCTACAGGGGAGGGCAATCAGCCCCAGCATTTT. Protein product: CASSLSPTGEGNQPQHF.

The V call is TRBV24-1, the J call TRBJ2-2; 11 bases map to TRBD1. The CDR3 runs to 17 residues. CDR1 is KGHDR and CDR2 is SFDVKD in the germline V gene. Trimming took 3 bases from V and 6 from J; bases not matched to a gene: 8. The DNA of the CDR3 is TGTGCCACCAGTGATCCTGCAGGACAGGGGGCGGCCGGGGAGCTGTTTTTT. Amino acids: CATSDPAGQGAAGELFF.

J is TRBJ2-7 and V is TRBV10-3; 10 nucleotides agree with TRBD2. Germline lookup yields CDR1 ENHRY and CDR2 SYGVKD. This CDR3 has 16 amino acids. V lost 3 bases, J lost 4 bases, and 9 bases stayed unmatched. The CDR3 spells CAISDATAGGVYEQYF. CDR3 coding DNA: TGTGCCATCAGTGACGCCACAGCGGGAGGGGTGTACGAGCAGTACTTC.

The CDR3 nucleotides are TGTGCCAGCATTGATCTAGCGGGGTCCGGCAATGAGCAGTTCTTC. As protein: CASIDLAGSGNEQFF. The chain carries TRBV6-4 and TRBJ2-1; 9 positions match TRBD2. Germline V gene lookup returns CDR1 MRHNA and CDR2 SNTAGT. J was trimmed by 6 bases and V by 7 bases; bases with no gene match: 10. CDR3 length: 15 residues.

The chain uses TRBV5-1 and TRBJ1-1; D is possibly TRBD1 (5 bases). The CDR3 totals 14 residues. Germline CDR1 SGHRS, CDR2 YFSETQ. The V gene lost 1 base and the J gene lost 1 base, with 8 bases spanning the gap. In DNA, the CDR3 is TGCGCCAGCAGCTTGCAGGGAGGGAACACTGAAGCTTTCTTT. Translated: CASSLQGGNTEAFF.